This entry is about one TCR beta chain. No antigen is known for it. Primers included in the PCR were 60 Vbeta and 13 Jbeta primers. TCRdb's copy holds only in-frame clones and misses some; the assay was immunoSEQ multiplex PCR. The profile shows 100,000 or so clones, around 79% of them singletons. The sample belongs to a study of cytomegalovirus exposure and HLA in healthy donors. Germline V gene lookup returns CDR1 KGHSH and CDR2 LQKENI. The CDR3 loop spans 13 amino acids. The V gene lost 3 bases and the J gene lost 9 bases, with 14 bases spanning the gap. Findings and caveats of the study: When analyzed later, a missense DCLRE1C variant was found to be linked to TCR beta V- and J-gene trimming. In a later analysis, at a false discovery rate of 0.05, 15,000 to 20,000 TCR beta sequences were associated with HLA alleles. Researchers reported that three CMV-associated chains were confirmed in vitro as CMV antigen-specific.

This chain uses TRBV18 with TRBJ1-1; unclear D gene. Sequenced input: PBMCs. This receptor was identified in a woman aged 35 to 49 in good health and CMV-seronegative. This CDR3 is CASSPPGLEQAFF. CDR3 sequence (DNA): TGTGCCAGCTCACCGCCTGGTCTGGAGCAAGCTTTCTTT. The entire variable domain, with the rest obtained from reference TRBV18 and TRBJ1-1, is as follows: NAGVMQNPRHLVRRRGQEARLRCSPMKGHSHVYWYRQLPEEGLKFMVYLQKENIIDESGMPKERFSAEFPKEGPSILRIQQVVRGDSAAYFCASSPPGLEQAFFGQGTRLTVV.